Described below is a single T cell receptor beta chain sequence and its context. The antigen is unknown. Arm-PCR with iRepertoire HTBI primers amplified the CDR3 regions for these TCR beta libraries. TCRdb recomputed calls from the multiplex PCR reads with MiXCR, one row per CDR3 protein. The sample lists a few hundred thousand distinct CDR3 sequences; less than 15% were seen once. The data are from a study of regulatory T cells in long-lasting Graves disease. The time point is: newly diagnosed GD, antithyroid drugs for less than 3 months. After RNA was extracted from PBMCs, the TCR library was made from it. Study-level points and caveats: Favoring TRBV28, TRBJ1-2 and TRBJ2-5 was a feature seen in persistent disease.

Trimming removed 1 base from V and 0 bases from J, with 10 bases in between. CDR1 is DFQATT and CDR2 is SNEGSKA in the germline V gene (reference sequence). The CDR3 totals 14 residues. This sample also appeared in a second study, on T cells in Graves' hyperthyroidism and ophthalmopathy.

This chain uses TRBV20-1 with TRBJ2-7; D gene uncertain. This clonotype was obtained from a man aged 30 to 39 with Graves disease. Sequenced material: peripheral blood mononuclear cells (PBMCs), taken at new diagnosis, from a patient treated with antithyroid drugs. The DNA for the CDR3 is TGCAGTGCTAGAGTAGGTCTCAGCTCCTACGAGCAGTACTTC. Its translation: CSARVGLSSYEQYF.